This TCR beta chain was sequenced during a study of OX40 agonist ivuxolimab in advanced cancers. For the study at large: Patients received intravenous ivuxolimab every 2 weeks at 0.01 to 10 mg/kg.

Germline assignment: CDR1 SGHVS and CDR2 FQNEAQ. V lost 2 bases to trimming and J lost 5 bases, with 10 bases between them. The CDR3 sequence is 14 residues long. In this sample, this clone turned up once. Anyone with autoimmune disease history or systemic immunosuppression was excluded. Method: immunoSEQ multiplex PCR; TCRdb's copy keeps in-frame clones and lacks some. The sample carries about 13,000 clones, around 80% recorded once. This receptor was obtained from an adult with an advanced solid tumor such as melanoma, head and neck, liver or kidney cancer. The material sequenced was CD4+ or CD8+ T cells sorted from blood, taken in a trial of the OX40 agonist ivuxolimab. This sequence joins TRBV7-8 and TRBJ2-1, with D possibly being TRBD1 or TRBD2 (5 bases each). CDR3 in amino acids: CASSLRGAHNEQFF. DNA of the CDR3: TGTGCCAGCAGCTTAAGAGGGGCCCACAATGAGCAGTTCTTC.